The entry that follows covers one TCR beta chain sequence. Its target is unknown. This sample was taken from a study of post-analysis software for immune sequencing data. Findings and limits, study-wide: Controls had lower frequencies than patients of 4 or 5 TRBV segments, which included TRBV5-6, TRBV5-1 and TRBV20-1.

The TCR beta cDNA libraries contained unique molecular identifiers. TCRdb passed the PCR reads through MiXCR, listing each CDR3 protein once. The data contain roughly 600,000 distinct CDR3 sequences, about 40% of them singletons. CDR1 is KGHDR and CDR2 is SFDVKD in the germline V gene. CDR3 length: 14 amino acids. V dropped 3 bases and J dropped 3 bases, with 10 bases sitting between them. Sequencing was performed on blood. V and J are TRBV24-1 and TRBJ1-2; D might be TRBD1 (5 bases). The TCR sequence derives from a girl between 10 and 17 years old with multiple sclerosis. For the CDR3, the DNA is TGTGCCACCAGTGATCATCCCAGGGACTATGGCTACACCTTC. Residues: CATSDHPRDYGYTF.